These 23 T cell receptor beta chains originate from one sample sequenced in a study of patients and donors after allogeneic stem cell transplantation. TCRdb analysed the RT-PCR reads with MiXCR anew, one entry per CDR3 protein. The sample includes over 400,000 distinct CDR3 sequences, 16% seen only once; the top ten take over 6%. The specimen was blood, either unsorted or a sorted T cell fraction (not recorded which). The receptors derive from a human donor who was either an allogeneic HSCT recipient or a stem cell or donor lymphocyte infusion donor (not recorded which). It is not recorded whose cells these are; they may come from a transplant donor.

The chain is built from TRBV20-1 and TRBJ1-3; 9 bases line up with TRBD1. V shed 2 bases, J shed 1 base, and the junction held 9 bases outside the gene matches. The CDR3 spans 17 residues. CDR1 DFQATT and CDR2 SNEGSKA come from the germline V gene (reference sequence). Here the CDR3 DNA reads TGCAGTGCTAGATCCCTAAGGGGGACAGGGTCTGGAAACACCATATATTTT. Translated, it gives CSARSLRGTGSGNTIYF.

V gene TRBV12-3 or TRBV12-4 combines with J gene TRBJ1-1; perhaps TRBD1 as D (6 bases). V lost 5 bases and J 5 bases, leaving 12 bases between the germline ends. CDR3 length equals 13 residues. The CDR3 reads CASSRRGRTEAFF. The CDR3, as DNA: TGTGCCAGCAGTCGGCGGGGGCGTACTGAAGCTTTCTTT.

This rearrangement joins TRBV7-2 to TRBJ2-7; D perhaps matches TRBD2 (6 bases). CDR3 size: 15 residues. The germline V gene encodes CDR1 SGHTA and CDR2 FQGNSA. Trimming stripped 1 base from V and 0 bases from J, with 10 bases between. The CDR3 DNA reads TGTGCCAGCAGCTTAGAGGAGGGAAGCTCCTACGAGCAGTACTTC. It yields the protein CASSLEEGSSYEQYF.

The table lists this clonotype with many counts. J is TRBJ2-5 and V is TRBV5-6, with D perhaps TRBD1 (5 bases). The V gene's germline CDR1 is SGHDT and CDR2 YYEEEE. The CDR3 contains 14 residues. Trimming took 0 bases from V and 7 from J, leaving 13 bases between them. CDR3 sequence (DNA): TGTGCCAGCAGCTTGGGGCAGGGTAGGGGGACCCAGTACTTC. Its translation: CASSLGQGRGTQYF.

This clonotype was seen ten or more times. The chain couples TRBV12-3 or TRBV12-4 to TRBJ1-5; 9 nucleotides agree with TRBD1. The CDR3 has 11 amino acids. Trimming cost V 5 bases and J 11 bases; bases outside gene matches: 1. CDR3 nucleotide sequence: TGTGCCAGCAGTGACAGGGGGGCCCAGCATTTT. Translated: CASSDRGAQHF.

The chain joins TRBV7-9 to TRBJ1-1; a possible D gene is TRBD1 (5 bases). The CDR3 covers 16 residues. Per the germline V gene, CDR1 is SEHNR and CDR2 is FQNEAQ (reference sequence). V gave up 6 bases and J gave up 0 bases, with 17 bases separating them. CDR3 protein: CASSFLPGLMNTEAFF. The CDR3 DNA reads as TGTGCCAGCAGTTTCTTACCGGGACTCATGAACACTGAAGCTTTCTTT.

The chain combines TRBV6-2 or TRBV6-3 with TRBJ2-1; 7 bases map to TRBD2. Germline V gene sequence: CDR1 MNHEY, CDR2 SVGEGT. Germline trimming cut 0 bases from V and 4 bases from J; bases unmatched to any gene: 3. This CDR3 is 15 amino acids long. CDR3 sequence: CASSYSRGEYNEQFF. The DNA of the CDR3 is TGTGCCAGCAGTTACTCCCGGGGGGAATACAATGAGCAGTTCTTC.

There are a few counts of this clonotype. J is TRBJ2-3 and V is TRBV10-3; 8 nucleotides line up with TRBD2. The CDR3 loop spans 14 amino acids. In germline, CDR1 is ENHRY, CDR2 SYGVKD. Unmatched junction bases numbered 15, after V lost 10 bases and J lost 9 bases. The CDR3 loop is CATSSVTSVETQYF. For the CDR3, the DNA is TGTGCCACCTCAAGCGTGACTAGCGTCGAGACGCAGTATTTT.

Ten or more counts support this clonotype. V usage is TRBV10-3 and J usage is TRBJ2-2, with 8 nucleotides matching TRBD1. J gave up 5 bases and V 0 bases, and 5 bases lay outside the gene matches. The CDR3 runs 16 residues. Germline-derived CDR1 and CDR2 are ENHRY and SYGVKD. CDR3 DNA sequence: TGTGCCATCAGTGAGTCGTCACGGACAGGGACCGGGGAGCTGTTTTTT. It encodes CAISESSRTGTGELFF.

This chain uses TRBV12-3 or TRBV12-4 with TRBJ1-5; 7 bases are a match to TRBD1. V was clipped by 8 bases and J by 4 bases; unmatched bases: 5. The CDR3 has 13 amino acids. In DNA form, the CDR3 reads TGTGCCAGCCGGGACAGAACAAATCAGCCCCAGCATTTT. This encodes CASRDRTNQPQHF.

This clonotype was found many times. The CDR3 spells CASSDRAREQYF. Here the CDR3 DNA reads TGCGCCAGCAGCGACAGGGCGAGGGAGCAGTACTTC. The rearrangement joins TRBV5-1 to TRBJ2-7; TRBD1 matches at 7 bases. The junction had 5 bases not matched to a gene; V was cut back by 4 bases and J by 7 bases. Looked up from germline, CDR1 is SGHRS and CDR2 is YFSETQ. The CDR3 runs to 12 residues. Drawing the rest from reference TRBV5-1 and TRBJ2-7, the complete variable domain is KAGVTQTPRYLIKTRGQQVTLSCSPISGHRSVSWYQQTPGQGLQFLFEYFSETQRNKGNFPGRFSGRQFSNSRSEMNVSTLELGDSALYLCASSDRAREQYFGPGTRLTVT.

The CDR3 DNA reads TGTGCCAGCAGTGACGCAGCTAGACCGGGCCGGAGGGTTGGCTACACCTTC. The encoded protein is CASSDAARPGRRVGYTF. The V and J genes are TRBV6-1 and TRBJ1-2, with unresolved D. V shed 3 bases and J shed 7 bases, with 24 bases lying between them. The CDR3 has 17 residues. Germline assignment: CDR1 MNHNS and CDR2 SASEGT.

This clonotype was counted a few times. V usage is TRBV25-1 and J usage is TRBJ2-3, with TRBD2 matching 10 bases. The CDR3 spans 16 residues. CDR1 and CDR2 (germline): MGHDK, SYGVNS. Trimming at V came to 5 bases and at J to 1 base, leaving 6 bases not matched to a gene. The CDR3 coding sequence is TGTGCCAGCAGTCCGTACCTAGCGGGAGGCACAGATACGCAGTATTTT. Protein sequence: CASSPYLAGGTDTQYF.

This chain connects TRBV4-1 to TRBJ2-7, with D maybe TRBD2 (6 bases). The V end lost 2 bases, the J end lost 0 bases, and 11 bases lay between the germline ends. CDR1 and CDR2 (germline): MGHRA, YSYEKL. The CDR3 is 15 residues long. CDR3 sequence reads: CASSQLATSSYEQYF. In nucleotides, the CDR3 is TGCGCCAGCAGCCAACTAGCGACTAGCTCCTACGAGCAGTACTTC.

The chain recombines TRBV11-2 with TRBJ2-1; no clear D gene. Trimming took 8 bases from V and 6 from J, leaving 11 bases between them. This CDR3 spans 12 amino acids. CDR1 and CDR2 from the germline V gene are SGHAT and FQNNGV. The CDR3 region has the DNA TGTGCCAGCCACTCCGAGGCCAATGAGCAGTTCTTC. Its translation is CASHSEANEQFF.

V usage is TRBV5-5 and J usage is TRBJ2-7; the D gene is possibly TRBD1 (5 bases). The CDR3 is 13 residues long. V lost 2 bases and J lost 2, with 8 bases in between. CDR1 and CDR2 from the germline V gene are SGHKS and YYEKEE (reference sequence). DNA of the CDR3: TGTGCCAGCAGCTTTCAGGGTCCCTACGAGCAGTACTTC. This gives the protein CASSFQGPYEQYF.

The CDR3 reads CAITKKREGPLREQFF. CDR3 sequence (DNA): TGTGCCATCACTAAGAAGCGGGAGGGCCCTTTACGGGAGCAGTTCTTC. The rearrangement links TRBV10-3 to TRBJ2-1; TRBD2 matches at 10 bases. In germline, CDR1 is ENHRY, CDR2 SYGVKD. CDR3 length equals 16 residues. J gave up 10 bases and V 7 bases, and 16 bases lay outside the gene matches.

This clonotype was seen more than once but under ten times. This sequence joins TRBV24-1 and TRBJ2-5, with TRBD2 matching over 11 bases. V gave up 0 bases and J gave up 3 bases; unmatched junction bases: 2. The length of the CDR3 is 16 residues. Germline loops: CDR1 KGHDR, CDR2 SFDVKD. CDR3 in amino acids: CATSDLTSGSEETQYF. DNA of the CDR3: TGTGCCACCAGTGATTTGACTAGCGGGAGCGAAGAGACCCAGTACTTC.

The DNA for the CDR3 is TGTGCCAGCAGCTTGGGCCGACTCAGATACAATGAGCAGTTCTTC. It codes for CASSLGRLRYNEQFF. The V call is TRBV27, the J call TRBJ2-1; no definite D call. Trimming took 6 bases from V and 4 from J, leaving 16 bases between them. This CDR3 has 15 amino acids. Germline loops: CDR1 MNHEY, CDR2 SMNVEV (reference sequence).

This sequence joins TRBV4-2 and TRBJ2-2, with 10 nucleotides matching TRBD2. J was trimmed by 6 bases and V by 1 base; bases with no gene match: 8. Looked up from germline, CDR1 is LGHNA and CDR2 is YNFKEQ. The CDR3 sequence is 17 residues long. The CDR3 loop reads CASSQGESGGAPGELFF. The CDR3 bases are TGTGCCAGCAGCCAAGGGGAAAGCGGGGGGGCCCCCGGGGAGCTGTTTTTT.

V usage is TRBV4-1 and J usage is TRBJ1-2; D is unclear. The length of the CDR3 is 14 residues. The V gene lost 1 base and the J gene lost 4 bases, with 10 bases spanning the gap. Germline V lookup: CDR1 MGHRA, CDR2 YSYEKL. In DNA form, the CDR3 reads TGCGCCAGCAGCCAAGGAGGCGCAGGCTATGGCTACACCTTC. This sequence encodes CASSQGGAGYGYTF.

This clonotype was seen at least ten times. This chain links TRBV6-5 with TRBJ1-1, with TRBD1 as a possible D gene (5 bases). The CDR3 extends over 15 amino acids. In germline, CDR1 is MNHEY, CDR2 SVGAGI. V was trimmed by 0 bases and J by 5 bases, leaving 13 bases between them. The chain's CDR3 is CASSYSKDGGTEAFF. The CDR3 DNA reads TGTGCCAGCAGTTACTCGAAAGATGGGGGGACTGAAGCTTTCTTT.

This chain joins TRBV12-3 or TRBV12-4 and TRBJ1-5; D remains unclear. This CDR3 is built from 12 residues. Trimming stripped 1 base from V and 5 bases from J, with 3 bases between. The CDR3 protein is CASSLEYQPQHF. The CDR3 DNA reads TGTGCCAGCAGTTTAGAATATCAGCCCCAGCATTTT.